Listed below are T cell receptor beta chains from one sample, sequenced in a study of OX40 agonist ivuxolimab in advanced cancers. The protocol was immunoSEQ multiplex PCR, while the TCRdb copy is restricted to in-frame clones and leaves out a portion. The top ten clones hold around 1.5% of a sample with more than 70,000 clones, roughly nine tenths of them seen once. The material was CD4+ or CD8+ T cells sorted from blood, obtained in a trial of the OX40 agonist ivuxolimab. The receptor source for this set is an adult with an advanced solid tumor such as melanoma, head and neck, liver or kidney cancer. Each CDR3 is given with its conserved first and last residue. A D gene is named only where the DNA matches it firmly. Expanded clones get a size class; other rows say once, few or many, or leave the size out.

len,abundance,d_gene,v_gene,j_gene,CDR3nt,CDR3aa
15,-,-,TRBV5-4,TRBJ2-2,TGTGCCAGCAGCTTGGCCGCCGGGGGCGGCGGGGAGCTGTTTTTT,CASSLAAGGGGELFF
13,-,-,TRBV29-1,TRBJ2-5,TGCAGCGTGGGGGCGCGGGAATGGGAGACCCAGTACTTC,CSVGAREWETQYF
15,once,-,TRBV30,TRBJ2-7,TGTGCCTGGAGTGTACCCCACAGGGTGGAGTACGAGCAGTACTTC,CAWSVPHRVEYEQYF
14,-,-,TRBV14,TRBJ1-1,TGTGCCAGCAGCCAAGATCAATCAAGGGGTGAAGCTTTCTTT,CASSQDQSRGEAFF
17,-,TRBD1,TRBV7-9,TRBJ1-2,TGTGCCAGCAGCTTAGCTCTTGGGGCGGACAGGGTCTATGGCTACACCTTC,CASSLALGADRVYGYTF
15,once,-,TRBV2,TRBJ2-7,TGTGCCAGCAGACTCGGACTTGCCAGCTCCTACGAGCAGTACTTC,CASRLGLASSYEQYF
15,-,TRBD1,TRBV6-6,TRBJ2-1,TGTGCCAGCAGCCCCGGGACAGGGGCCTACAATGAGCAGTTCTTC,CASSPGTGAYNEQFF
16,-,TRBD2,TRBV5-1,TRBJ2-1,TGCGCCAGCAGCCCTATGACTAGCGGGAGGGTAAGTGAGCAGTTCTTC,CASSPMTSGRVSEQFF
13,-,TRBD1,TRBV28,TRBJ1-2,TGTGCCAGCTGTGGAACAGGGGGTTATGGCTACACCTTC,CASCGTGGYGYTF
16,-,TRBD2,TRBV30,TRBJ2-2,TGTGCCTGGAGTCCCCTTAGCGGGTTGGCCACCGGGGAGCTGTTTTTT,CAWSPLSGLATGELFF
13,once,-,TRBV9,TRBJ1-5,TGTGCCAGCAGCGTTGGCAGCAATCAGCCCCAGCATTTT,CASSVGSNQPQHF
12,-,-,TRBV7-2,TRBJ2-1,TGTGCCAGCAGCTTAGGGCGCAATGAGCAGTTCTTC,CASSLGRNEQFF
13,-,-,TRBV7-2,TRBJ2-7,TGTGCCAGCAGCTCACCACAGGTAGGAGAGCAGTACTTC,CASSSPQVGEQYF
14,-,-,TRBV29-1,TRBJ2-1,TGCAGCGCAAGTCCTGGGCCCCCCTACAATGAGCAGTTCTTC,CSASPGPPYNEQFF
12,once,TRBD1,TRBV18,TRBJ2-7,TGTGCCAGCTCGACAGGGACCTACGAGCAGTACTTC,CASSTGTYEQYF
15,-,-,TRBV19,TRBJ2-5,TGTGCCAGTAGTAGAGACAGACTCGCTCAAGAGACCCAGTACTTC,CASSRDRLAQETQYF
17,-,TRBD2,TRBV19,TRBJ2-3,TGTGCCAGTAGTACCTTAGCGTACGGGAGGGCCTCAGATACGCAGTATTTT,CASSTLAYGRASDTQYF
14,few,TRBD1,TRBV5-1,TRBJ2-3,TGCGCCAGCAAGTTGGGACAGGGCACAGATACGCAGTATTTT,CASKLGQGTDTQYF
16,-,TRBD2,TRBV15,TRBJ2-7,TGTGCCACCAGCGGGCGGGGCGGGAGTGGTGCCTACGAGCAGTACTTC,CATSGRGGSGAYEQYF
16,-,TRBD2,TRBV28,TRBJ2-1,TGTGCCAGCAGCTCCGGACTAGCGGGAGTCAACAATGAGCAGTTCTTC,CASSSGLAGVNNEQFF
15,-,-,TRBV5-4,TRBJ2-2,TGTGCCAGCAGCTTGGGTCAACAGAACACCGGGGAGCTGTTTTTT,CASSLGQQNTGELFF
13,-,-,TRBV25-1,TRBJ1-1,TGTGCCAGCTTGGCGCAGGAGGACACTGAAGCTTTCTTT,CASLAQEDTEAFF
14,once,TRBD2,TRBV30,TRBJ2-3,TGTGCCTGGAGTGTACTAGCGGCCACAGATACGCAGTATTTT,CAWSVLAATDTQYF
14,-,TRBD2,TRBV10-3,TRBJ2-7,TGTGCCATCACCCCCGGGACTAGCGGATACGAGCAGTACTTC,CAITPGTSGYEQYF
16,-,TRBD2,TRBV2,TRBJ2-2,TGTGCCAGCAGTCGAGAACTAGCGGGAGCCACCGGGGAGCTGTTTTTT,CASSRELAGATGELFF
15,-,TRBD1,TRBV7-9,TRBJ2-3,TGTGCCAGCAGCTTCGGGACAGGATCCACAGATACGCAGTATTTT,CASSFGTGSTDTQYF
15,-,-,TRBV28,TRBJ2-6,TGTGCCAGCAGCGGACAATCCACTGGGGCCAACGTCCTGACTTTC,CASSGQSTGANVLTF
14,-,TRBD2,TRBV7-2,TRBJ2-7,TGTGCCAGCAGCTCGGCCATAGCGGGAGGGGAGCAGTACTTC,CASSSAIAGGEQYF
16,-,TRBD2,TRBV7-2,TRBJ2-3,TGTGCCAGCAGGTCACGGCGGGAGTTGATCACAGATACGCAGTATTTT,CASRSRRELITDTQYF
15,-,-,TRBV5-4,TRBJ2-6,TGTGCCAGCAGTTCCGGGGGCTTTGGGGCCAACGTCCTGACTTTC,CASSSGGFGANVLTF
13,-,TRBD2,TRBV7-9,TRBJ2-7,TGTGCCAGCAGCACACGGTGGGGGGGCGAGCAGTACTTC,CASSTRWGGEQYF
15,-,TRBD1,TRBV7-9,TRBJ2-5,TGTGCCAGCAGCTCCCGGACAGGGAGCCAAGAGACCCAGTACTTC,CASSSRTGSQETQYF
16,-,-,TRBV28,TRBJ1-1,TGTGCCAGCAGTCCGAATGGGGCCAACCAGGTGACTGAAGCTTTCTTT,CASSPNGANQVTEAFF
14,-,-,TRBV2,TRBJ2-2,TGTGCCAGCAGCTTAGACAAGTACACCGGGGAGCTGTTTTTT,CASSLDKYTGELFF
15,-,-,TRBV6-6,TRBJ1-4,TGTGCCAGCGCTTCCCCGAGAGGCCGTGGTGAAAAACTGTTTTTT,CASASPRGRGEKLFF
16,-,TRBD2,TRBV5-1,TRBJ2-7,TGCGCCAGCAGCGACGGGACTAGCGGGTCGGTTTACGAGCAGTACTTC,CASSDGTSGSVYEQYF
12,-,-,TRBV11-3,TRBJ2-2,TGTGCCAGCAGCCTTACTAACGGGGAGCTGTTTTTT,CASSLTNGELFF
13,-,-,TRBV9,TRBJ1-1,TGTGCCAGCAGCGTAGATACCAACACTGAAGCTTTCTTT,CASSVDTNTEAFF
15,-,-,TRBV28,TRBJ1-3,TGTGCCAGCAGTTCTTTCCCCGGGACCAGGGACACCATATATTTT,CASSSFPGTRDTIYF
13,once,-,TRBV28,TRBJ2-3,TGTGCCAGCAGTCCCAATCGCGCCCATACGCAGTATTTT,CASSPNRAHTQYF
14,-,TRBD1,TRBV6-5,TRBJ1-1,TGTGCCAGCAAGACAGGGGGCGGGCGGGCTGAAGCTTTCTTT,CASKTGGGRAEAFF
15,-,-,TRBV7-9,TRBJ2-7,TGTGCCAGCAGCCCGTTTGACCGGGGGCTCTACGAGCAGTACTTC,CASSPFDRGLYEQYF
12,-,-,TRBV2,TRBJ2-7,TGTGCCAGCAGTGTAGGACAGAACGAGCAGTACTTC,CASSVGQNEQYF
16,-,-,TRBV11-2,TRBJ2-3,TGTGCCAGCAGCCCTGTGACAAATCCCAGGGGTGATACGCAGTATTTT,CASSPVTNPRGDTQYF
15,-,TRBD1,TRBV28,TRBJ2-7,TGTGCCAGCAGTTTACCCGGGACAGGGACCTACGAGCAGTACTTC,CASSLPGTGTYEQYF
15,-,-,TRBV2,TRBJ2-2,TGTGCCAGCAGTGAAGGGAGCCAAAGATCCGGGGAGCTGTTTTTT,CASSEGSQRSGELFF
15,-,-,TRBV18,TRBJ2-1,TGTGCCAGCTCACCGCCAAACCAACCTTACAATGAGCAGTTCTTC,CASSPPNQPYNEQFF
13,few,-,TRBV2,TRBJ2-2,TGTGCCAGCAGTGAAAACGCTTTAAGGGAGCTGTTTTTT,CASSENALRELFF
14,-,-,TRBV7-2,TRBJ2-5,TGTGCCAGCAGCTTAGGGACGGAGCAAGAGACCCAGTACTTC,CASSLGTEQETQYF
17,once,TRBD1,TRBV14,TRBJ2-6,TGTGCCAGCAGCCCGTCCCGGGACAGGTCCGGGGCCAACGTCCTGACTTTC,CASSPSRDRSGANVLTF
14,once,-,TRBV6-1,TRBJ2-7,TGTGCCAGCAGTACCAGTCGGAGCTCCTACGAGCAGTACTTC,CASSTSRSSYEQYF
15,-,TRBD1,TRBV6-1,TRBJ1-2,TGTGCCAGCAGTGAAATGACAGGGGGGAACTATGGCTACACCTTC,CASSEMTGGNYGYTF
14,-,TRBD1,TRBV10-3,TRBJ2-7,TGTGCCATACAACCGGGACAGGGTCCCTACGAGCAGTACTTC,CAIQPGQGPYEQYF
19,-,-,TRBV18,TRBJ2-7,TGTGCCAGCTCACCCACAGGGGGGCTAGCGGGAAAGTATGGGGACGAGCAGTACTTC,CASSPTGGLAGKYGDEQYF